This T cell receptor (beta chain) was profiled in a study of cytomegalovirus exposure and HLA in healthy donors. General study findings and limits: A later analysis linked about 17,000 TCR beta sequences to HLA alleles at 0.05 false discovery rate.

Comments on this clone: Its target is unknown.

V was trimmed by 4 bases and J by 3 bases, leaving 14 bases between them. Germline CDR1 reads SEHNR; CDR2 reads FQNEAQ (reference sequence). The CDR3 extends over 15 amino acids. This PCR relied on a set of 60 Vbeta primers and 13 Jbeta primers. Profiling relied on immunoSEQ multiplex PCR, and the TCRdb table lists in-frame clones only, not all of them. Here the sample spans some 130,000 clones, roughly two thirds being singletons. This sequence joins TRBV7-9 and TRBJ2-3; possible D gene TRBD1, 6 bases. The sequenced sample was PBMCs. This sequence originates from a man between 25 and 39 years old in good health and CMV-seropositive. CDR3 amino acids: CASSSTGSGTDTQYF. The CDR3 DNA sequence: TGTGCCAGCAGCTCAACAGGGAGTGGAACAGATACGCAGTATTTT. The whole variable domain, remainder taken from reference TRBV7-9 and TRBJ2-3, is DTGVSQNPRHKITKRGQNVTFRCDPISEHNRLYWYRQTLGQGPEFLTYFQNEAQLEKSRLLSDRFSAERPKGSFSTLEIQRTEQGDSAMYLCASSSTGSGTDTQYFGPGTRLTVL.